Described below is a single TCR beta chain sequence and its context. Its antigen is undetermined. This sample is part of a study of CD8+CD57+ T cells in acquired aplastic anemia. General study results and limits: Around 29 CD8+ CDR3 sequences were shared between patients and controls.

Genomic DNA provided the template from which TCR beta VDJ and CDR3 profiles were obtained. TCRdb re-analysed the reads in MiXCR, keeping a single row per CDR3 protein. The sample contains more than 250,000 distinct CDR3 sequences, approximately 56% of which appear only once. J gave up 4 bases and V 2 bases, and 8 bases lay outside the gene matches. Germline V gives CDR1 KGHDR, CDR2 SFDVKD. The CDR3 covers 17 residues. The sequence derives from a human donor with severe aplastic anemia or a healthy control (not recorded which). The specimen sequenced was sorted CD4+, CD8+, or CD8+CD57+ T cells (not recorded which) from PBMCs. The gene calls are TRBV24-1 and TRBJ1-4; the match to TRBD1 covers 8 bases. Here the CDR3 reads CATSDSGTGPLNEKLFF. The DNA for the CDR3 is TGTGCCACCAGTGATTCCGGGACAGGCCCTCTTAATGAAAAACTGTTTTTT.